Each of the 4 T cell receptor beta chains below was sequenced from the same sample in a study of T cells in women clearing cervical HPV infection. The data were produced by immunoSEQ multiplex PCR, yet TCRdb's version contains in-frame clones alone and is incomplete. The sample has tens of thousands of clones. Sequenced input: blood buffy coat. The receptors originated from a woman aged 18-69 years with a cervical HPV16 infection that either progressed to CIN3+ or cleared (not recorded which).

As concerns this clone: The read stops 3 residues short of the end of the CDR3; the missing end is completed from the germline J gene. Other DNA sequences of this sample code for an identical CDR3. The chain joins TRBV20-1 to TRBJ1-5, with D maybe TRBD1 (5 bases). The CDR3 is 14 residues long. Trimming stripped 3 bases from V and 0 bases from J, with 9 bases between. The germline V gene encodes CDR1 DFQATT and CDR2 SNEGSKA (reference sequence). The CDR3 loop reads CSASPTDSNQPQHF. CDR3 bases read: TGCAGTGCTAGCCCGACAGATAGCAATCAGCCC.

Remarks on this clone: The CDR3 end is not reached by the read, which stops 3 residues before it; the germline J gene fills it in. The V call is TRBV7-7, the J call TRBJ2-1, with D perhaps matching TRBD1 or TRBD2 (5 bases each). Trimming took 4 bases from V and 7 from J, leaving 11 bases between them. The CDR3 has 13 amino acids. CDR1 is SSHAT, CDR2 FNYEAQ, per germline (reference sequence). CDR3 protein: CASSWGEGNEQFF. CDR3 DNA, as far as it was read: TGTGCCAGCAGCTGGGGAGAGGGGAATGAG.

Concerning this clone itself: A junction boundary mismatches the germline segment, possibly from a read error. CDR3 DNA, as far as it was read: TGTGCTAGCAGCTTAGGAAATACAGGGCGGGAGACC. This encodes CASSLGNTGRET. The complete CDR3 sequence is CASSLGNTGRETQYF. V and J are TRBV7-7 and TRBJ2-5, with D possibly matching TRBD1 (6 bases). The missing CDR3 end, 3 residues past where the read stops, is filled in from the germline J gene. Germline-derived CDR1 and CDR2 are SSHAT and FNYEAQ (reference sequence). This CDR3 has 15 amino acids. Using reference TRBV7-7 and TRBJ2-5 for the parts outside the CDR3, the full variable domain is GAGVSQSPRYKVTKRGQDVTLRCDPISSHATLYWYQQALGQGPEFLTYFNYEAQPDKSGLPSDRFSAERPEGSISTLTIQRTEQRDSAMYRCASSLGNTGRETQYFGPGTRLLVL.

The sequenced part of the CDR3 DNA is TGTGCCAGCAGTGACAACTCGTACAATGAG. Amino acids: CASSDNSYNE. The whole CDR3 sequence is CASSDNSYNEQFF. The rearrangement links TRBV2 to TRBJ2-1; no clear D gene. The read ends 3 residues shy of where the CDR3 ends; the end is completed using the germline J gene. CDR3 length: 13 residues. Looked up from germline, CDR1 is SNHLY and CDR2 is FYNNEI. The V gene lost 3 bases and the J gene lost 4 bases, with 7 bases spanning the gap.